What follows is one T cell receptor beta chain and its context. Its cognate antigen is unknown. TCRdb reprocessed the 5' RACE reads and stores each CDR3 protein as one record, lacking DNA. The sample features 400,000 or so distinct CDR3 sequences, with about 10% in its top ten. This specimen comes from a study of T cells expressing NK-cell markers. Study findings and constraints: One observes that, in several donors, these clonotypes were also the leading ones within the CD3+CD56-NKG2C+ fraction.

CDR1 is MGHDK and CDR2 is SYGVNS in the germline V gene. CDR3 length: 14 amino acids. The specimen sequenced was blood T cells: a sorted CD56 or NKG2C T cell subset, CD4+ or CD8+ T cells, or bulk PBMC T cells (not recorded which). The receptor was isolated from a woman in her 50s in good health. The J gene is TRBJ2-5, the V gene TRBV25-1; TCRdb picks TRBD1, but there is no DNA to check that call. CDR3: CASSESGGRETQYF.